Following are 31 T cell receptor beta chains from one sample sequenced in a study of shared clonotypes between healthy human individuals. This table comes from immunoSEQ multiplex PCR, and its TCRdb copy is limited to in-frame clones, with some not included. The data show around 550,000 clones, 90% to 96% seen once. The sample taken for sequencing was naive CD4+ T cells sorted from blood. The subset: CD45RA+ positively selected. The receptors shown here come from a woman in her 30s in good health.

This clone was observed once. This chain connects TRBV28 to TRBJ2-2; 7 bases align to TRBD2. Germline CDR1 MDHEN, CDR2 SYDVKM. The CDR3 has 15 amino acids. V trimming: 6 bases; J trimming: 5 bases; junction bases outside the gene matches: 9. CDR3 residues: CASRGGLAETGELFF. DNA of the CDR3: TGTGCCAGCAGGGGGGGGTTGGCGGAAACCGGGGAGCTGTTTTTT. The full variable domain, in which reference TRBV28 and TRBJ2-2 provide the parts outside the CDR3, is DVKVTQSSRYLVKRTGEKVFLECVQDMDHENMFWYRQDPGLGLRLIYFSYDVKMKEKGDIPEGYSVSREKKERFSLILESASTNQTSMYLCASRGGLAETGELFFGEGSRLTVL.

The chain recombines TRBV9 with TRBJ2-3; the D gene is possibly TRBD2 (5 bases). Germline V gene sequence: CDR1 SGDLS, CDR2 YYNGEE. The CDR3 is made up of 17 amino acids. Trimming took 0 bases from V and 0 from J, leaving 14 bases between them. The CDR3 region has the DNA TGTGCCAGCAGCGTAGAGGGAAGCGGAACTAGCACAGATACGCAGTATTTT. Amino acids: CASSVEGSGTSTDTQYF.

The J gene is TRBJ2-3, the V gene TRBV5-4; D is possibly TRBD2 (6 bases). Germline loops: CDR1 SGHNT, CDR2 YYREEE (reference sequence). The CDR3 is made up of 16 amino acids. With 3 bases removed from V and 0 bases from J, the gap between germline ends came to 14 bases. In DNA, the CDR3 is TGTGCCAGCAGCTCCCCCCCCGGGAGAAGCACAGATACGCAGTATTTT. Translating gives CASSSPPGRSTDTQYF.

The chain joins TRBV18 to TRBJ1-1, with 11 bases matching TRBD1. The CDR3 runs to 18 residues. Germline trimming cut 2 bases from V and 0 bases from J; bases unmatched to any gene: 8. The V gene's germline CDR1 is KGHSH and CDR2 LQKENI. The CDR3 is CASSPYGQGASMNTEAFF. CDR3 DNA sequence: TGTGCCAGCTCACCATACGGACAGGGGGCATCGATGAACACTGAAGCTTTCTTT.

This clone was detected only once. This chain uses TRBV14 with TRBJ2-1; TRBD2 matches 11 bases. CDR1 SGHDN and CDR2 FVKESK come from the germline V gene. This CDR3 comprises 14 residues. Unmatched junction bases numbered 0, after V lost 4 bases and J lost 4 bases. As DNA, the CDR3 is TGTGCCAGCAGCCGACTAGCGGGATACAATGAGCAGTTCTTC. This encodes CASSRLAGYNEQFF.

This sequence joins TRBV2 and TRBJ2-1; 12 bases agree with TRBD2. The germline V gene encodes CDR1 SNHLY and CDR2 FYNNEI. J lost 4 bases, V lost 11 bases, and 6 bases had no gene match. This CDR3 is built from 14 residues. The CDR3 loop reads CAVGTSGPYNEQFF. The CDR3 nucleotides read TGTGCCGTCGGGACTAGCGGGCCATACAATGAGCAGTTCTTC.

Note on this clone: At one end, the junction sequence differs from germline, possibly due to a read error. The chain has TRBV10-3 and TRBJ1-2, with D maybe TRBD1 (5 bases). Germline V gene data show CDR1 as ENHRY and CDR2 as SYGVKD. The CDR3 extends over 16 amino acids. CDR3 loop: CAVRTISGDVSYGYTF. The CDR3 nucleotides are TGTGCCGTCAGGACTATCAGCGGGGACGTCAGCTATGGCTACACCTTC.

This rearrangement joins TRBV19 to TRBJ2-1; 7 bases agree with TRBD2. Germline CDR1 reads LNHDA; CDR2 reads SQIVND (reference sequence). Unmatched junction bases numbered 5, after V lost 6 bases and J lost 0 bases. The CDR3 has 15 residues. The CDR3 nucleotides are TGTGCCAGTAGACCTAGCGGATACTCCTACAATGAGCAGTTCTTC. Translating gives CASRPSGYSYNEQFF.

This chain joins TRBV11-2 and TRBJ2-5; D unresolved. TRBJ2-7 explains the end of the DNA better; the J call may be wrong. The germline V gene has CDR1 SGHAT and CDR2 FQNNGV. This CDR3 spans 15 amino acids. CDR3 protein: CASSLVRQKIYEQYF. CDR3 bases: TGTGCCAGCAGCTTAGTAAGGCAGAAAATCTACGAGCAGTACTTC.

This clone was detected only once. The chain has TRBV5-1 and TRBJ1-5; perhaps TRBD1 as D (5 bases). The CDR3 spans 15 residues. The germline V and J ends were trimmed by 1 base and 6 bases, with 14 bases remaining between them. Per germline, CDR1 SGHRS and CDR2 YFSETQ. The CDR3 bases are TGCGCCAGCAGCTTGATGTCAGGGCCGCGTCAGCCCCAGCATTTT. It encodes CASSLMSGPRQPQHF.

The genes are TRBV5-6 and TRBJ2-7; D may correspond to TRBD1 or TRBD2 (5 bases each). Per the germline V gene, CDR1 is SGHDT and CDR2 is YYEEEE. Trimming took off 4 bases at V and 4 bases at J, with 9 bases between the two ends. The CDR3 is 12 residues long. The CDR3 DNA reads TGTGCCAGCAGCAGGGGAGTGTACGAGCAGTACTTC. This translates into CASSRGVYEQYF.

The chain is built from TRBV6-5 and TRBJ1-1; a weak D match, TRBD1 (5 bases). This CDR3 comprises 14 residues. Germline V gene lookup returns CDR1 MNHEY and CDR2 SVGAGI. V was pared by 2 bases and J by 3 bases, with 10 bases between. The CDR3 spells CASSYDAGHTEAFF. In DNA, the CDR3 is TGTGCCAGCAGTTACGACGCAGGGCACACTGAAGCTTTCTTT.

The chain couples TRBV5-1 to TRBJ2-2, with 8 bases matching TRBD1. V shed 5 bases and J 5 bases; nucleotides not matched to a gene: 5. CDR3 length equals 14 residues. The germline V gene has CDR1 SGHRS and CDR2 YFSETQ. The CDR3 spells CASRADRATGELFF. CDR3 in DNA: TGCGCCAGCAGAGCGGACAGGGCTACCGGGGAGCTGTTTTTT.

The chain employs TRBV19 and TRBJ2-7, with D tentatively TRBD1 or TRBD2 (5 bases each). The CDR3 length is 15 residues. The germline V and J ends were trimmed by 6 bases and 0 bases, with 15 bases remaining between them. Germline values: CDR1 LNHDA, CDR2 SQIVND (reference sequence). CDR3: CASSQGRGVSYEQYF. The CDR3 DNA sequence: TGTGCCAGTAGCCAGGGACGAGGGGTCTCCTACGAGCAGTACTTC.

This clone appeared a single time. The CDR3 DNA reads as TGTGCCAGCAGTTTCGCACGCAGCTCTGGGGCCAACGTCCTGACTTTC. Translated, it gives CASSFARSSGANVLTF. The genes are TRBV11-2 and TRBJ2-6; no reliable D call. This CDR3 contains 16 residues. Germline CDR1 SGHAT, CDR2 FQNNGV. V gave up 6 bases and J gave up 0 bases, with 12 bases separating them.

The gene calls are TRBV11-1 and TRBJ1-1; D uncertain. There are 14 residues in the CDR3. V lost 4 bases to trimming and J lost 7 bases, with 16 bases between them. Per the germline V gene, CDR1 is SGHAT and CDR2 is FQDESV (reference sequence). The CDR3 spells CASSSHRLAVEAFF. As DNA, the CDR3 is TGTGCCAGCAGCTCACATCGGCTTGCGGTTGAAGCTTTCTTT.

CDR3 bases: TGTGCCTCCGGGACAGCGACTTATGAAGCTTTCTTT. It specifies CASGTATYEAFF. The V and J genes are TRBV27 and TRBJ1-1, with 7 bases matching TRBD1. The CDR3 has 12 amino acids. Per germline, CDR1 MNHEY and CDR2 SMNVEV (reference sequence). After removal of 11 bases from V and 7 bases from J, the junction contained 10 bases not matched to a gene.

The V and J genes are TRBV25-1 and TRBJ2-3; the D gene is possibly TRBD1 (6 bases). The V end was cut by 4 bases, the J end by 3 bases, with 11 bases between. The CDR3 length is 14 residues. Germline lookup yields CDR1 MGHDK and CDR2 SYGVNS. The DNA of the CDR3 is TGTGCCAGCAGTGTTGCAGGGGTGACAGATACGCAGTATTTT. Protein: CASSVAGVTDTQYF.

CDR3 loop: CASSLGTLGNEQYF. DNA of the CDR3: TGCGCCAGCAGCTTGGGTACCCTTGGAAACGAGCAGTACTTC. The genes are TRBV5-1 and TRBJ2-5; D uncertain. The end of the DNA fits TRBJ2-7 better, so the J call may be wrong. Germline assignment: CDR1 SGHRS and CDR2 YFSETQ. The CDR3 length is 14 residues.

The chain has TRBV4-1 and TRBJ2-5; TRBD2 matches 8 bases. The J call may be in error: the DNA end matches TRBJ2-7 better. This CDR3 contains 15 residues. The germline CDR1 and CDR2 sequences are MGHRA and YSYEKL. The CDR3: CASSQGASGLYEQYF. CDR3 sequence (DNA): TGCGCCAGCAGCCAAGGGGCTAGCGGGCTCTACGAGCAGTACTTC.

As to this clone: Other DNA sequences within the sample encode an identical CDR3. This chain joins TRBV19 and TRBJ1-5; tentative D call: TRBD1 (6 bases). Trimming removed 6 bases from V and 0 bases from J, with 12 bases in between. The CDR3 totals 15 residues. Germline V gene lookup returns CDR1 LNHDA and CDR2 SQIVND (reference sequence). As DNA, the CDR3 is TGTGCCAGTAGCCGAGGGGGGGTTAGCAATCAGCCCCAGCATTTT. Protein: CASSRGGVSNQPQHF.

The CDR3 spells CASSVGYNSEQFF. CDR3 sequence (DNA): TGTGCCAGCAGCGTAGGTTACAATAGTGAGCAGTTCTTC. The chain uses TRBV9 and TRBJ2-1; D ambiguous. The germline CDR1 and CDR2 sequences are SGDLS and YYNGEE. The V end lost 0 bases, the J end lost 9 bases, and 10 bases lay between the germline ends. CDR3 length equals 13 residues.

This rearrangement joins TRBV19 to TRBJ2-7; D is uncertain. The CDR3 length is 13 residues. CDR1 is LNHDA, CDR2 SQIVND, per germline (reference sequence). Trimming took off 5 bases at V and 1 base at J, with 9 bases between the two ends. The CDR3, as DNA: TGTGCCAGTAGTCTTGACTTGTCCTACGAGCAGTACTTC. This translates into CASSLDLSYEQYF.

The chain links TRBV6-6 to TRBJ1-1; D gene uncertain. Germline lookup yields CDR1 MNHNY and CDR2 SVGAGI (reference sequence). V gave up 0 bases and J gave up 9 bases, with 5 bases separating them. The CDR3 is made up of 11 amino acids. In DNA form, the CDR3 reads TGTGCCAGCAGTTACTCGGCACAAGCTTTCTTT. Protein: CASSYSAQAFF.

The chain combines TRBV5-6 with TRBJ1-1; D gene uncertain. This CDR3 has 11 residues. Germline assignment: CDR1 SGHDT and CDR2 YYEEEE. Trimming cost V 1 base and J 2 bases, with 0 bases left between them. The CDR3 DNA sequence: TGTGCCAGCAGCTTGAACACTGAAGCTTTCTTT. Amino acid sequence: CASSLNTEAFF.

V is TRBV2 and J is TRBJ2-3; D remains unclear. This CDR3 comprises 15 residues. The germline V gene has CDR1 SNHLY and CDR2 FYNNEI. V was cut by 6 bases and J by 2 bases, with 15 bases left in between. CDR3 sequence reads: CASRGLGNPTDTQYF. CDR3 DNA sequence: TGTGCCAGCAGGGGCCTGGGAAATCCCACAGATACGCAGTATTTT.

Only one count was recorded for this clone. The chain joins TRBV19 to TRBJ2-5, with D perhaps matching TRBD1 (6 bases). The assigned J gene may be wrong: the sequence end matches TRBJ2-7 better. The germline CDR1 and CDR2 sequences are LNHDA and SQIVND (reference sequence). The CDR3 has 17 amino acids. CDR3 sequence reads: CASSLRTGTLSSYEQYF. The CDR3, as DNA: TGTGCCAGTAGTTTGCGGACGGGGACACTAAGCTCCTACGAGCAGTACTTC.

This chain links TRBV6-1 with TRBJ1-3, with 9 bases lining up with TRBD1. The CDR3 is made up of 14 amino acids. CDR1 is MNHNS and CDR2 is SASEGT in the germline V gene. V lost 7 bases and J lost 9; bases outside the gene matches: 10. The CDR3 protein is CASTEGTGRSTIYF. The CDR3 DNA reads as TGTGCCAGCACCGAAGGGACAGGGCGAAGCACCATATATTTT.

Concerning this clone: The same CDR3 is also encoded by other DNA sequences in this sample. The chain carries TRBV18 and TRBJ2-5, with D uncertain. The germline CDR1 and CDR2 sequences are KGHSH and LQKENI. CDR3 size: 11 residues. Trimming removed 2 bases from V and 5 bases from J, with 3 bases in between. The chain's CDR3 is CASSPAETQYF. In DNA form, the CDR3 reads TGTGCCAGCTCACCAGCCGAGACCCAGTACTTC.

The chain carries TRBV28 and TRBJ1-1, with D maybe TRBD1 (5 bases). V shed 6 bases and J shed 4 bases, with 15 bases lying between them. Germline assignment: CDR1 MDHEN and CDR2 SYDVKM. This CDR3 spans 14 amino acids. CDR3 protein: CASSPGGVGTEAFF. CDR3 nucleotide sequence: TGTGCCAGCAGCCCTGGAGGGGTTGGCACTGAAGCTTTCTTT.

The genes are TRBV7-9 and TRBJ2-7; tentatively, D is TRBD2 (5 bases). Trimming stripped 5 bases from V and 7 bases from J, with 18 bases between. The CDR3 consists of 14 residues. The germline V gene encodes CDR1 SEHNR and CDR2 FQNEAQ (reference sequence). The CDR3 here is CASSPAGLPREQYF. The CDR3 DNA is TGTGCCAGCAGCCCGGCGGGCCTCCCGAGGGAGCAGTACTTC.